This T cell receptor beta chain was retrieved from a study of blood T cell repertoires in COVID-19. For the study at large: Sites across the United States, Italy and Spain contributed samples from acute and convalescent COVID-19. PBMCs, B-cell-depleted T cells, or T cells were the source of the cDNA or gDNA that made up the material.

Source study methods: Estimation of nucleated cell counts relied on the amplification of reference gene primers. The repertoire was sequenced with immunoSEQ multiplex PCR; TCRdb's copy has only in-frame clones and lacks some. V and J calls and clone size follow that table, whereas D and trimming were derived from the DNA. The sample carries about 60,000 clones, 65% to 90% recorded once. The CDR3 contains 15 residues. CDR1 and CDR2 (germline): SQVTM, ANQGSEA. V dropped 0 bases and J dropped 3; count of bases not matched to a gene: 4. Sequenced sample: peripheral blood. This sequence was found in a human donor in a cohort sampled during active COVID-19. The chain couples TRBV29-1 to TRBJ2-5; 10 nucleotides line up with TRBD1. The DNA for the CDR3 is TGCAGCGTTGAAGATCCCGGGACAGGGGAAGAGACCCAGTACTTC. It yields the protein CSVEDPGTGEETQYF. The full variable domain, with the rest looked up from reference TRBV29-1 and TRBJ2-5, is SAVISQKPSRDICQRGTSLTIQCQVDSQVTMMFWYRQQPGQSLTLIATANQGSEATYESGFVIDKFPISRPNLTFSTLTVSNMSPEDSSIYLCSVEDPGTGEETQYFGPGTRLLVL.